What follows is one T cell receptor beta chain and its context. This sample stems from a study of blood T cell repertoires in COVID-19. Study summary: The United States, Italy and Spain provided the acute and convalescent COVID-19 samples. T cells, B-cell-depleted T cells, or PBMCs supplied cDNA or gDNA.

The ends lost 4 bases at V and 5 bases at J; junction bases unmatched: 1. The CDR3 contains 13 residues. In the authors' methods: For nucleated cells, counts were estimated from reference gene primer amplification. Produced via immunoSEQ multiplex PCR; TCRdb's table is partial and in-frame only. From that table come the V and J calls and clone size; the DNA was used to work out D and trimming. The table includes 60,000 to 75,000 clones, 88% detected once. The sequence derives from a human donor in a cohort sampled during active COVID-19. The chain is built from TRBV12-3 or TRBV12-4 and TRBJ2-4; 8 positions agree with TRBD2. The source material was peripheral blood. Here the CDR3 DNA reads TGTGCCAGCAGTTGGCGGGGGGAAAACATTCAGTACTTC. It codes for CASSWRGENIQYF.